The 26 T cell receptor beta chains below were found in one sample sequenced in a study of shared clonotypes between healthy human individuals. The data were produced by immunoSEQ multiplex PCR, yet TCRdb's version contains in-frame clones alone and is incomplete. The repertoire has 1.4 million or so clones, approximately 98.5% of them found once; the top ten carry about 0.4%. The sequencing sample was made of naive CD4+ T cells sorted from blood. Subset in this sample: CD45RA+ positively selected. The receptors were sampled from a man aged 25 to 40 in good health.

This clone was seen once. This chain joins TRBV10-3 and TRBJ1-1; no reliable D call. Trimming took 2 bases from V and 11 from J, leaving 9 bases between them. The germline gives CDR1 ENHRY, CDR2 SYGVKD. The CDR3 is 11 amino acids. CDR3 loop: CAISEGLSAFF. The DNA of the CDR3 is TGTGCCATCAGTGAGGGACTGTCGGCTTTCTTT.

This clone was recorded once. Other nucleotide sequences in the sample specify the same CDR3. The chain recombines TRBV5-1 with TRBJ1-2; the D is unclear. Trimming took off 4 bases at V and 2 bases at J, with 12 bases between the two ends. The CDR3 extends over 14 amino acids. Germline V gene lookup returns CDR1 SGHRS and CDR2 YFSETQ. The chain's CDR3 is CASSPLTANYGYTF. DNA for the CDR3: TGCGCCAGCAGCCCCCTAACAGCCAACTATGGCTACACCTTC.

The chain links TRBV5-1 to TRBJ2-1; D possibly corresponds to TRBD2 (6 bases). V lost 3 bases to trimming and J lost 2 bases, with 12 bases between them. The CDR3 loop spans 15 amino acids. Germline V CDR1 and CDR2: SGHRS, YFSETQ. The CDR3 here is CASSSDGGAYNEQFF. CDR3 nucleotides: TGCGCCAGCAGCTCGGACGGAGGGGCCTACAATGAGCAGTTCTTC.

On this clone: The same CDR3 arises from other DNA sequences in this sample as well. The chain recombines TRBV15 with TRBJ1-4; D ambiguous. V lost 1 base, J lost 8 bases, and 5 bases lay in between. Germline assignment: CDR1 LNHNV and CDR2 YYDKDF (reference sequence). This CDR3 is built from 12 residues. CDR3 amino acids: CATSRVGEKLFF. CDR3 sequence (DNA): TGTGCCACCAGCAGAGTGGGGGAAAAACTGTTTTTT. The full variable domain, completed using reference TRBV15 and TRBJ1-4, is DAMVIQNPRYQVTQFGKPVTLSCSQTLNHNVMYWYQQKSSQAPKLLFHYYDKDFNNEADTPDNFQSRRPNTSFCFLDIRSPGLGDTAMYLCATSRVGEKLFFGSGTQLSVL.

CDR3 loop: CASSWDSGANVLTF. CDR3 DNA: TGTGCCAGCAGCTGGGACTCTGGGGCCAACGTCCTGACTTTC. V is TRBV5-4 and J is TRBJ2-6; no clear D gene. The CDR3 is made up of 14 amino acids. V gave up 3 bases and J gave up 0 bases, with 4 bases separating them. Germline CDR1 and CDR2: SGHNT and YYREEE (reference sequence). The full variable domain, in which reference TRBV5-4 and TRBJ2-6 provide the parts outside the CDR3, is ETGVTQSPTHLIKTRGQQVTLRCSSQSGHNTVSWYQQALGQGPQFIFQYYREEENGRGNFPPRFSGLQFPNYSSELNVNALELDDSALYLCASSWDSGANVLTFGAGSRLTVL.

The chain has TRBV18 and TRBJ2-7; D is possibly TRBD1 (6 bases). Trimming removed 5 bases at V and 2 bases at J, with 13 bases between. Germline CDR1 is KGHSH and CDR2 is LQKENI. This CDR3 is 14 amino acids long. Here the CDR3 reads CASSYPGHPYEQYF. The DNA of the CDR3 is TGTGCCAGCTCATACCCGGGACATCCCTACGAGCAGTACTTC.

This chain connects TRBV5-1 to TRBJ1-4, with 12 bases matching TRBD1. Germline V CDR1 and CDR2: SGHRS, YFSETQ. The V and J ends lost 4 bases and 8 bases, in that order; junction bases with no gene match: 6. The CDR3 sequence is 15 residues long. The CDR3 nucleotides are TGCGCCAGCAGCCTATGGGACAGGGGGCGCGAAAAACTGTTTTTT. Translation gives CASSLWDRGREKLFF.

The chain recombines TRBV27 with TRBJ1-1; 8 bases agree with TRBD1. V shed 0 bases and J 1 base; nucleotides not matched to a gene: 10. The CDR3 runs 18 residues. Germline V CDR1 and CDR2: MNHEY, SMNVEV (reference sequence). The CDR3: CASSLSRAGGAWNTEAFF. The CDR3 nucleotides are TGTGCCAGCAGTTTATCACGGGCAGGGGGCGCGTGGAACACTGAAGCTTTCTTT.

The CDR3 region is CASSERTRGYEQYF. DNA for the CDR3: TGTGCCAGCAGTGAGAGGACTAGGGGCTACGAGCAGTACTTC. The chain has TRBV6-1 and TRBJ2-7; 7 positions match TRBD2. This CDR3 has 14 amino acids. With V trimmed by 3 bases and J by 3 bases, 5 bases remained unmatched. CDR1 is MNHNS and CDR2 is SASEGT in the germline V gene.

V and J are TRBV28 and TRBJ2-7, with 8 positions matching TRBD1. Trimming cost V 2 bases and J 3 bases; bases outside gene matches: 18. The CDR3 contains 19 residues. Germline CDR1 and CDR2: MDHEN and SYDVKM. The CDR3 is CASSLRRRVSDRVDYEQYF. The CDR3, as DNA: TGTGCCAGCAGTTTAAGGAGGCGAGTCTCGGACAGGGTGGACTACGAGCAGTACTTC.

This chain connects TRBV11-2 to TRBJ2-1; 9 bases line up with TRBD2. Germline V gene lookup returns CDR1 SGHAT and CDR2 FQNNGV. V was clipped by 5 bases and J by 3 bases; unmatched bases: 8. CDR3 length: 16 amino acids. Here the CDR3 reads CASSLLAGWSYNEQFF. The CDR3 DNA is TGTGCCAGCAGCCTCCTAGCGGGGTGGAGCTACAATGAGCAGTTCTTC.

The chain couples TRBV21-1 to TRBJ2-7; the table's D call, TRBD1, was not checked against the DNA. TRBV21-1 is a listed pseudogene. This CDR3 spans 15 amino acids. CDR3 loop: CASSFLVRSREEQYF. CDR3 nucleotides: TGTGCCAGCAGCTTTCTCGTTCGGAGCAGGGAAGAGCAGTACTTC.

The chain employs TRBV6-4 and TRBJ1-1; D is ambiguous. The V end was cut by 8 bases, the J end by 0 bases, with 13 bases between. CDR3 length: 14 amino acids. The germline V gene encodes CDR1 MRHNA and CDR2 SNTAGT. The CDR3: CASRLGPMNTEAFF. The CDR3 DNA sequence: TGTGCCAGCCGCCTTGGGCCCATGAACACTGAAGCTTTCTTT.

This clone has only one observation. The chain is built from TRBV11-1 and TRBJ2-3; tentatively, D is TRBD1 or TRBD2 (5 bases each). Trimming removed 3 bases from V and 2 bases from J, with 12 bases in between. The CDR3 spans 15 residues. In germline, CDR1 is SGHAT, CDR2 FQDESV (reference sequence). The CDR3 spells CASSFSRDPTDTQYF. The CDR3 region has the DNA TGTGCCAGCAGCTTCAGCCGGGACCCCACAGATACGCAGTATTTT.

V is TRBV18 and J is TRBJ2-7, with D uncertain. CDR1 KGHSH and CDR2 LQKENI come from the germline V gene. V was pared by 0 bases and J by 5 bases, with 17 bases between. This CDR3 is built from 16 residues. This chain's CDR3 is CASSPPNPKPSDEQYF. Written as DNA, the CDR3 is TGTGCCAGCTCACCACCTAATCCCAAACCCAGCGACGAGCAGTACTTC.

DNA for the CDR3: TGTGCCAGTTCCCCAGGGGTTGTGGACGAGCAGTACTTC. As protein: CASSPGVVDEQYF. The chain couples TRBV2 to TRBJ2-7; D is perhaps TRBD1 (6 bases). Germline-derived CDR1 and CDR2 are SNHLY and FYNNEI. This CDR3 is built from 13 residues. V lost 9 bases, J lost 5 bases, and 17 bases lay in between.

The chain recombines TRBV9 with TRBJ2-1; TRBD2 agrees at 12 bases. Germline V lookup: CDR1 SGDLS, CDR2 YYNGEE. This CDR3 contains 15 residues. J lost 8 bases, V lost 2 bases, and 5 bases had no gene match. The chain's CDR3 is CASSVWTSGIDEQFF. CDR3 nucleotide sequence: TGTGCCAGCAGCGTTTGGACTAGCGGGATCGATGAGCAGTTCTTC.

V gene TRBV25-1 combines with J gene TRBJ2-7, with D perhaps matching TRBD2 (6 bases). Germline V gives CDR1 MGHDK, CDR2 SYGVNS. Trimming shortened V by 7 bases and J by 1 base, and 11 bases separated the two germline ends. This CDR3 comprises 13 residues. CDR3 sequence reads: CASILAASYEQYF. DNA of the CDR3: TGTGCCAGCATATTAGCGGCTTCCTACGAGCAGTACTTC.

The V call is TRBV7-2, the J call TRBJ2-7; 12 bases fit TRBD2. The CDR3 covers 16 residues. The trim removed 5 bases at V and 4 bases at J, leaving 9 bases unmatched. CDR1 SGHTA and CDR2 FQGNSA come from the germline V gene. In DNA form, the CDR3 reads TGTGCCAGCAGCGAGGCTAGCGGGAGGGGACATTACGAGCAGTACTTC. This sequence encodes CASSEASGRGHYEQYF.

The V and J genes are TRBV5-5 and TRBJ2-7; no clear D. The ends were cut back, 8 bases at V and 2 bases at J, with 11 bases in the middle. This CDR3 is 12 amino acids long. Germline assignment: CDR1 SGHKS and CDR2 YYEKEE (reference sequence). The CDR3 here is CASRAPTYEQYF. CDR3 nucleotides: TGTGCCAGTAGAGCCCCCACCTACGAGCAGTACTTC. Full variable domain (outside the CDR3, taken from reference TRBV5-5 and TRBJ2-7): DAGVTQSPTHLIKTRGQQVTLRCSPISGHKSVSWYQQVLGQGPQFIFQYYEKEERGRGNFPDRFSARQFPNYSSELNVNALLLGDSALYLCASRAPTYEQYFGPGTRLTVT.

This clone was seen once. The sample has other DNA sequences that encode this CDR3 too. The CDR3 is CASSLVRNSYNEQFF. CDR3 sequence (DNA): TGCGCCAGCAGCTTGGTGCGGAACTCCTACAATGAGCAGTTCTTC. This chain connects TRBV5-1 to TRBJ2-1; D is undetermined. The CDR3 spans 15 residues. V was pared by 0 bases and J by 0 bases, with 7 bases between. CDR1 and CDR2 (germline): SGHRS, YFSETQ.

The rearrangement joins TRBV7-9 to TRBJ2-3; possible D gene TRBD1, 6 bases. Germline V CDR1 and CDR2: SEHNR, FQNEAQ (reference sequence). The ends were cut back, 5 bases at V and 0 bases at J, with 12 bases in the middle. This CDR3 comprises 15 residues. The CDR3 here is CASSQGQSSTDTQYF. DNA of the CDR3: TGTGCCAGCAGCCAAGGACAGTCTAGCACAGATACGCAGTATTTT.

V gene TRBV18 combines with J gene TRBJ2-3, with D possibly called TRBD1 or TRBD2 (6 bases each). V was shortened by 3 bases and J by 2 bases, with 18 bases between the two germline ends. The CDR3 length is 17 residues. Germline V gives CDR1 KGHSH, CDR2 LQKENI. The CDR3 sequence is CASSPLATGGVTDTQYF. CDR3 in DNA: TGTGCCAGCTCACCCCTTGCGACAGGAGGGGTCACAGATACGCAGTATTTT.

The chain links TRBV6-1 to TRBJ2-7, with 13 positions matching TRBD2. This CDR3 comprises 15 residues. Germline V gene sequence: CDR1 MNHNS, CDR2 SASEGT. Germline trimming cut 5 bases from V and 2 bases from J; bases unmatched to any gene: 3. The CDR3 DNA reads as TGTGCCAGCAGTACACTAGCGGGAGGGACCTACGAGCAGTACTTC. This encodes CASSTLAGGTYEQYF.

This clone was picked up one time. The chain joins TRBV10-1 to TRBJ2-2; 7 positions match TRBD2. V lost 7 bases and J lost 7; bases outside the gene matches: 12. The CDR3 runs 15 residues. Per the germline V gene, CDR1 is WNHNN and CDR2 is SYGVQD (reference sequence). The CDR3, as DNA: TGCGCCAGCAATGGGCGGGAGATCTCGGGCGGGGAGCTGTTTTTT. Protein product: CASNGREISGGELFF.

The chain links TRBV11-3 to TRBJ2-5; 9 nucleotides align to TRBD1. Germline CDR1 and CDR2: SGHNT and YENEEA. The CDR3 loop spans 17 amino acids. The junction had 8 bases not matched to a gene; V was cut back by 2 bases and J by 1 base. CDR3 region: CASSLYGPGQGQETQYF. The CDR3 bases are TGTGCCAGCAGCTTATACGGACCGGGACAGGGCCAAGAGACCCAGTACTTC.